The T cell receptor (beta chain) under discussion was sequenced for a study of vaccination and CD4 T cells after COVID-19. Germline-derived CDR1 and CDR2 are DFQATT and SNEGSKA (reference sequence). J lost 3 bases, V lost 6 bases, and 7 bases had no gene match. This CDR3 spans 14 amino acids. Only a few counts were recorded for this clonotype. Its antigen is not identified. Treatment: approximately 11-day PBMC culture with coronavirus spike peptide pools or control peptides (ViraFEST assay). The Oncomine TCR Beta short-read assay was applied to DNA of cultured CD4+ T cells. It was cultured CD4+ T cells from which genomic DNA was extracted. TCRdb analysed the PCR reads with MiXCR anew, one entry per CDR3 protein. The data show 4,500 or so distinct CDR3 sequences, with roughly 42% seen just once and roughly 44% held by the top ten.

Sequenced: CD4+ T cells from blood, cultured in vitro. V usage is TRBV20-1 and J usage is TRBJ2-1; 8 nucleotides line up with TRBD2. This TCR was recovered from a human donor who had recovered from COVID-19. The CDR3 coding sequence is TGCAGTGCAAATAGCGGGAAAGGCTACAATGAGCAGTTCTTC. As protein: CSANSGKGYNEQFF.